The entry below gives a single TCR beta chain sequence along with its context. Germline CDR1 is SGHTA and CDR2 is FQGTGA. The CDR3 covers 13 residues. Trimming stripped 0 bases from V and 5 bases from J, with 7 bases between. These data belong to a study of blood T cell repertoires in COVID-19. Using immunoSEQ multiplex PCR, the repertoire was profiled, and TCRdb retains in-frame clones only, with some absent. Counted here are some 230,000 clones, around 89% occurring once; the ten biggest clones make up 3% to 4%. The clonotype comes from a woman between 18 and 29 years old in a cohort exposed to, infected with or recovered from COVID-19 (not recorded which). The rearrangement joins TRBV7-3 to TRBJ2-5; D might be TRBD2 (5 bases). Sample: PBMCs or T cells enriched from blood (not recorded which). CDR3 residues: CASSLTADETQYF. The DNA for the CDR3 is TGTGCCAGCAGCTTAACAGCGGACGAGACCCAGTACTTC.